The 31 T cell receptor beta chains given below trace back to one sample, sequenced in a study of PD-L1 blockade in urothelial cancer. Clones were sequenced by immunoSEQ multiplex PCR, and TCRdb holds only the in-frame ones, with some missing. The sample contains tens of thousands of clones, 82% of which appear only once. Time point given: pretreatment peripheral blood. The sequenced sample was PBMCs, obtained around atezolizumab (anti-PD-L1) treatment. These receptors came from a man between 60 and 70 years old with urothelial cancer.

V usage is TRBV5-1 and J usage is TRBJ2-7, with D uncertain. Trimming stripped 0 bases from V and 3 bases from J, with 10 bases between. CDR1 SGHRS and CDR2 YFSETQ come from the germline V gene. CDR3 length: 14 residues. The CDR3 DNA is TGCGCCAGCAGCTTGGATTACAGAATCTACGAGCAGTACTTC. This codes for CASSLDYRIYEQYF.

In its sample, this clone was seen once. The chain recombines TRBV7-3 with TRBJ1-1, with a tentative D call TRBD1 (6 bases). In germline, CDR1 is SGHTA, CDR2 FQGTGA. This CDR3 comprises 13 residues. The V end was cut by 3 bases, the J end by 1 base, with 6 bases between. CDR3 coding DNA: TGTGCCAGCAGCTTGACAGGGAACACTGAAGCTTTCTTT. The encoded protein is CASSLTGNTEAFF. The full variable domain, its missing parts supplied by reference TRBV7-3 and TRBJ1-1, is GAGVSQTPSNKVTEKGKYVELRCDPISGHTALYWYRQSLGQGPEFLIYFQGTGAADDSGLPNDRFFAVRPEGSVSTLKIQRTERGDSAVYLCASSLTGNTEAFFGQGTRLTVV.

This chain joins TRBV30 and TRBJ1-1; possible D gene TRBD1, 5 bases. The germline V and J ends were trimmed by 4 bases and 5 bases, with 20 bases remaining between them. Germline loops: CDR1 GTSNPN, CDR2 SVGIG (reference sequence). CDR3 length: 15 residues. The CDR3 region has the DNA TGTGCCTGGACCACAACAGGAAGGATAGAAACTGAAGCTTTCTTT. Protein: CAWTTTGRIETEAFF.

The chain carries TRBV19 and TRBJ1-1, with no clear D. This CDR3 region has 14 residues. In germline, CDR1 is LNHDA, CDR2 SQIVND (reference sequence). Trimming removed 2 bases at V and 2 bases at J, with 9 bases between. The CDR3 DNA reads as TGTGCCAGTAGTATAAGTCGGGAAAACACTGAAGCTTTCTTT. Translated, it gives CASSISRENTEAFF. Complete variable domain (other parts from reference TRBV19 and TRBJ1-1): DGGITQSPKYLFRKEGQNVTLSCEQNLNHDAMYWYRQDPGQGLRLIYYSQIVNDFQKGDIAEGYSVSREKKESFPLTVTSAQKNPTAFYLCASSISRENTEAFFGQGTRLTVV.

The gene calls are TRBV28 and TRBJ2-7, with D possibly TRBD2 on 6 matching bases. This CDR3 is 15 amino acids long. V was cut by 7 bases and J by 2 bases, with 18 bases left in between. Germline V gene data show CDR1 as MDHEN and CDR2 as SYDVKM. DNA of the CDR3: TGTGCCAGCACCAATAGGGCAGGGACTCCCTACGAGCAGTACTTC. Its translation: CASTNRAGTPYEQYF.

A few counts support this clone. The CDR3 DNA follows: TGCGCCAGCAGAAGCCTTAGCGTCCTCACAGATACGCAGTATTTT. It translates to CASRSLSVLTDTQYF. The gene calls are TRBV5-1 and TRBJ2-3; TRBD2 is a possible D gene (5 bases). The V end lost 5 bases, the J end lost 2 bases, and 15 bases lay between the germline ends. The germline gives CDR1 SGHRS, CDR2 YFSETQ. The CDR3 is 15 amino acids.

The CDR3 sequence is CASSLSGAGTDTQYF. The CDR3 bases are TGTGCCAGCAGCTTAAGCGGGGCTGGCACAGATACGCAGTATTTT. The chain joins TRBV7-9 to TRBJ2-3; TRBD2 aligns across 7 bases. Trimming at V came to 2 bases and at J to 1 base, leaving 3 bases not matched to a gene. This CDR3 region has 15 residues. CDR1 SEHNR and CDR2 FQNEAQ come from the germline V gene (reference sequence).

V gene TRBV2 combines with J gene TRBJ2-7, with TRBD1 as a possible D gene (5 bases). Trimming pared 4 bases from V and 9 bases from J, leaving 7 bases between. Germline V CDR1 and CDR2: SNHLY, FYNNEI. The CDR3 sequence is 10 residues long. The CDR3: CASSGTGQYF. The CDR3 DNA reads as TGTGCCAGCAGTGGTACAGGGCAGTACTTC.

The V and J genes are TRBV7-2 and TRBJ1-2, with a tentative D call TRBD1 (5 bases). The germline V gene encodes CDR1 SGHTA and CDR2 FQGNSA. The V end lost 1 base, the J end lost 4 bases, and 13 bases lay between the germline ends. CDR3 length: 15 residues. CDR3 nucleotide sequence: TGTGCCAGCAGCTTAGGGCCAGGGCAGGGCTATGGCTACACCTTC. It codes for CASSLGPGQGYGYTF.

The CDR3 reads CASTPGVDTEAFF. CDR3 coding DNA: TGTGCCAGCACACCCGGGGTGGACACTGAAGCTTTCTTT. The V and J genes are TRBV28 and TRBJ1-1; D is unresolved. This CDR3 region has 13 residues. With 7 bases removed from V and 3 bases from J, the gap between germline ends came to 12 bases. Germline assignment: CDR1 MDHEN and CDR2 SYDVKM. Combining the CDR3 with reference TRBV28 and TRBJ1-1 gives the whole variable domain DVKVTQSSRYLVKRTGEKVFLECVQDMDHENMFWYRQDPGLGLRLIYFSYDVKMKEKGDIPEGYSVSREKKERFSLILESASTNQTSMYLCASTPGVDTEAFFGQGTRLTVV.

J is TRBJ2-3 and V is TRBV5-6; 7 bases match TRBD1. After removal of 2 bases from V and 2 bases from J, the junction contained 11 bases not matched to a gene. This CDR3 has 17 amino acids. Germline CDR1 is SGHDT and CDR2 is YYEEEE. The CDR3 sequence: CASSLPNPGQNTDTQYF. CDR3 DNA sequence: TGTGCCAGCAGCTTACCCAACCCGGGACAGAACACAGATACGCAGTATTTT.

In its sample, this clone ranks as medium-sized. This specimen includes other DNA sequences encoding the same CDR3. The chain uses TRBV30 and TRBJ2-5; TRBD1 agrees at 9 bases. The CDR3 contains 13 residues. J lost 5 bases, V lost 3 bases, and 4 bases had no gene match. Germline lookup yields CDR1 GTSNPN and CDR2 SVGIG (reference sequence). CDR3 sequence (DNA): TGTGCCTGGAGCGCGACAGGGGGGGAGACCCAGTACTTC. Translated, it gives CAWSATGGETQYF.

The V call is TRBV5-1, the J call TRBJ2-5, with D possibly TRBD1 on 5 matching bases. Per the germline V gene, CDR1 is SGHRS and CDR2 is YFSETQ. This CDR3 is 13 amino acids long. V was clipped by 4 bases and J by 5 bases, with 12 bases between them. The CDR3 reads CASSPGQAETQYF. The CDR3 DNA reads as TGCGCCAGCAGCCCCGGACAAGCGGAGACCCAGTACTTC.

The chain carries TRBV28 and TRBJ2-2, with D tentatively TRBD1 (5 bases). V was trimmed by 7 bases and J by 3 bases, leaving 12 bases between them. Germline V gene sequence: CDR1 MDHEN, CDR2 SYDVKM. This CDR3 region has 14 residues. The CDR3 here is CASNRQLHTGELFF. The DNA of the CDR3 is TGTGCCAGCAACCGACAGCTTCACACCGGGGAGCTGTTTTTT.

The count of this clone is one. The chain combines TRBV6-1 with TRBJ1-6; 8 positions match TRBD1. The CDR3 spans 16 residues. The V gene's germline CDR1 is MNHNS and CDR2 SASEGT. With 4 bases clipped from V and 5 bases from J, the junction kept 7 bases outside the gene matches. This CDR3 reads CASSVMGQANNSPLHF. The CDR3 DNA reads TGTGCCAGCAGTGTGATGGGACAGGCGAATAATTCACCCCTCCACTTT.

J is TRBJ1-1 and V is TRBV30; 7 nucleotides line up with TRBD1. Germline V gene data show CDR1 as GTSNPN and CDR2 as SVGIG (reference sequence). The V segment lost 4 bases and the J segment 0 bases; nucleotides outside the gene matches: 8. The CDR3 has 15 residues. The CDR3 DNA sequence: TGTGCCTGGATGGCCGGGACAGTCATGAACACTGAAGCTTTCTTT. Its protein is CAWMAGTVMNTEAFF.

Concerning this clone: The same CDR3 is also encoded by other DNA sequences in this sample. This chain connects TRBV6-1 to TRBJ1-4; TRBD1 matches at 7 bases. Germline V lookup: CDR1 MNHNS, CDR2 SASEGT. The length of the CDR3 is 14 residues. V lost 6 bases to trimming and J lost 3 bases; unmatched junction nucleotides: 4. This chain's CDR3 is CASRVTGANEKLFF. In DNA, the CDR3 is TGTGCCAGCAGAGTAACAGGGGCTAATGAAAAACTGTTTTTT.

This chain connects TRBV5-4 to TRBJ2-2, with D unresolved. The CDR3 spans 16 residues. Germline V CDR1 and CDR2: SGHNT, YYREEE (reference sequence). The V end lost 0 bases, the J end lost 0 bases, and 9 bases lay between the germline ends. CDR3 coding DNA: TGTGCCAGCAGCTTGGAGGCAGGCGCGAACACCGGGGAGCTGTTTTTT. Translating it yields CASSLEAGANTGELFF.

In the case of this clone: Additional DNA sequences in this sample encode the identical CDR3. The CDR3 DNA follows: TGCGCCAGCAGCCTGGACAGGGTTGGCGAGACCCAGTACTTC. This gives the protein CASSLDRVGETQYF. The chain uses TRBV5-1 and TRBJ2-5; TRBD1 agrees at 8 bases. Germline CDR1 is SGHRS and CDR2 is YFSETQ. The CDR3 covers 14 residues. V lost 4 bases to trimming and J lost 5 bases; unmatched junction nucleotides: 7.

CDR3 sequence: CASSLSENPSPLHF. DNA for the CDR3: TGCGCCAGCAGCTTGTCGGAGAACCCTTCACCCCTCCACTTT. This chain connects TRBV5-1 to TRBJ1-6, with unresolved D. Germline-derived CDR1 and CDR2 are SGHRS and YFSETQ. Trimming took 1 base from V and 9 from J, leaving 11 bases between them. The length of the CDR3 is 14 residues.

This clone was detected only once. The chain employs TRBV23-1 and TRBJ1-2, with TRBD1 matching over 10 bases. TRBV23-1 is placed among ORFs of uncertain function. The CDR3 has 15 residues. After removal of 7 bases from V and 8 bases from J, the junction contained 13 bases not matched to a gene. In DNA form, the CDR3 reads TGCGCCAGCATCTCGACAGGGGGCTGGGGTATCGGCTACACCTTC. Protein product: CASISTGGWGIGYTF.

CDR3: CASRGGEQYF. In nucleotides, the CDR3 is TGTGCCAGCAGAGGGGGAGAGCAGTACTTC. The chain carries TRBV21-1 and TRBJ2-7; the tabulated D call, TRBD1, remains unverified against the DNA. TRBV21-1 is given as a pseudogene. The length of the CDR3 is 10 residues.

The rearrangement uses TRBV10-3 and TRBJ2-1; TRBD2 agrees at 13 bases. From germline, CDR1 is ENHRY and CDR2 SYGVKD. The CDR3 is made up of 16 amino acids. Trimming at V came to 4 bases and at J to 5 bases, leaving 5 bases not matched to a gene. The CDR3 sequence is CAISGAGTSGNNEQFF. CDR3 in DNA: TGTGCCATCAGTGGAGCCGGGACTAGCGGGAACAATGAGCAGTTCTTC.

The chain combines TRBV6-6 with TRBJ1-5; no definite D call. The CDR3 totals 16 residues. Trimming stripped 4 bases from V and 0 bases from J, with 13 bases between. In germline, CDR1 is MNHNY, CDR2 SVGAGI (reference sequence). This CDR3 reads CASSSQTSYSNQPQHF. CDR3 in DNA: TGTGCCAGCAGTTCCCAGACAAGCTATAGCAATCAGCCCCAGCATTTT.

The genes are TRBV7-6 and TRBJ1-1; 11 bases agree with TRBD1. Trimming took 5 bases from V and 0 from J; bases not matched to a gene: 5. Germline CDR1 SGHVS, CDR2 FNYEAQ. This CDR3 has 16 residues. CDR3 amino acids: CASSPWTGGMNTEAFF. In DNA, the CDR3 is TGTGCCAGCAGCCCCTGGACAGGGGGCATGAACACTGAAGCTTTCTTT.

J is TRBJ1-6 and V is TRBV7-2; D is perhaps TRBD1 (6 bases). This CDR3 comprises 15 residues. CDR1 SGHTA and CDR2 FQGNSA come from the germline V gene. V dropped 2 bases and J dropped 5 bases, with 10 bases sitting between them. The CDR3 nucleotides read TGTGCCAGCAGCTTAAGTACAGGGAATAATTCACCCCTCCACTTT. It yields the protein CASSLSTGNNSPLHF.

The J gene is TRBJ1-2, the V gene TRBV5-1; D may be TRBD1 (6 bases). Germline V gene sequence: CDR1 SGHRS, CDR2 YFSETQ. The ends were cut back, 0 bases at V and 2 bases at J, with 11 bases in the middle. This CDR3 comprises 15 residues. The CDR3 DNA reads TGCGCCAGCAGCTTGGTTCTGACAGGAAACTATGGCTACACCTTC. It is translated as CASSLVLTGNYGYTF.

This clone has just one count. The chain uses TRBV30 and TRBJ2-2; D is undetermined. CDR3 size: 12 residues. Deletions cut 3 bases from V and 7 bases from J, with 9 bases between. The germline gives CDR1 GTSNPN, CDR2 SVGIG (reference sequence). The CDR3 DNA follows: TGTGCCTGGAGCGAGGTGGGCGGGGAGCTGTTTTTT. Its protein is CAWSEVGGELFF.

CDR3 nucleotides: TGCAGCGTAGGGGGTGATGAAAAACTGTTTTTT. Its protein product is CSVGGDEKLFF. The chain recombines TRBV29-1 with TRBJ1-4; TRBD1 is a possible D gene (6 bases). CDR3 size: 11 residues. CDR1 and CDR2 (germline): SQVTM, ANQGSEA. With 6 bases removed from V and 6 bases from J, the gap between germline ends came to 8 bases.

The chain has TRBV9 and TRBJ2-1; 8 bases map to TRBD2. This CDR3 spans 15 amino acids. With 2 bases clipped from V and 6 bases from J, the junction kept 7 bases outside the gene matches. The germline gives CDR1 SGDLS, CDR2 YYNGEE. The CDR3 loop is CASSVSGASGNEQFF. As DNA, the CDR3 is TGTGCCAGCAGCGTTAGCGGGGCAAGCGGCAATGAGCAGTTCTTC.

In this sample, this clone turned up once. The genes are TRBV11-3 and TRBJ2-1; no clear D gene. Trimming shortened V by 2 bases and J by 5 bases, and 7 bases separated the two germline ends. The length of the CDR3 is 13 residues. CDR1 SGHNT and CDR2 YENEEA come from the germline V gene. The CDR3 sequence is CASSLIADNEQFF. The CDR3 DNA follows: TGTGCCAGCAGCTTAATCGCAGACAATGAGCAGTTCTTC.